This TCR beta chain was identified in a study of PD-L1 blockade in urothelial cancer. Study outcomes and limitations: When measured at 3 weeks, tumor-associated blood clones expanded more in durable-benefit patients.

Time point reported: pretreatment peripheral blood. There were between 1 and 8 samples from each patient, taken pretreatment and on-treatment. As regards this clone: No antigen is known for it.

Profiled with immunoSEQ multiplex PCR; TCRdb holds only in-frame clones, not every one. Of 50,000 or so clones detected, about 86% appear once; the ten largest clones hold about 20%. This CDR3 region has 15 residues. CDR1 is SGHRS, CDR2 YFSETQ, per germline. The V segment lost 0 bases and the J segment 6 bases; nucleotides outside the gene matches: 6. Here the sequenced sample was PBMCs, taken around atezolizumab (anti-PD-L1) treatment. This chain connects TRBV5-1 to TRBJ2-1; 7 bases are a match to TRBD2. This TCR was recovered from a man in his 60s with urothelial cancer. The CDR3 bases are TGCGCCAGCAGCTTGGACGGCGGGAGTGGCAATGAGCAGTTCTTC. Its translation is CASSLDGGSGNEQFF.